This TCR beta chain was sequenced for a study of cytomegalovirus exposure and HLA in healthy donors. Primers included in the PCR were 60 Vbeta and 13 Jbeta primers. Methods used by the authors: Counted up in a later analysis, unique TCR beta chains came to some 72 million, with around 11 million shared. Produced via immunoSEQ multiplex PCR; TCRdb's table is partial and in-frame only. The V and J calls and the clone size are those of that table, but D and trimming were determined from the DNA. Among approximately 140,000 clones listed, approximately 78% were seen once. Study-level points and caveats: Most TCR sequences were uncommon, yet certain public TCRs appeared in many donors. A previous analysis found most TCR beta V segments productive roughly 87% or roughly 30% of the time.

The table lists this clone with a few counts. Its specificity is unknown. Germline V CDR1 and CDR2: LNHDA, SQIVND (reference sequence). V shed 0 bases and J shed 2 bases, with 11 bases lying between them. This CDR3 comprises 15 residues. This TCR derives from a man aged 18 to 35 in good health and CMV-seropositive. The sample was PBMCs. The J gene is TRBJ2-7, the V gene TRBV19; no clear D. This chain's CDR3 is CASSIDPAVAYEQYF. The CDR3 coding sequence is TGTGCCAGTAGTATAGATCCCGCGGTAGCCTACGAGCAGTACTTC. Full variable domain (rest looked up from reference TRBV19 and TRBJ2-7): DGGITQSPKYLFRKEGQNVTLSCEQNLNHDAMYWYRQDPGQGLRLIYYSQIVNDFQKGDIAEGYSVSREKKESFPLTVTSAQKNPTAFYLCASSIDPAVAYEQYFGPGTRLTVT.